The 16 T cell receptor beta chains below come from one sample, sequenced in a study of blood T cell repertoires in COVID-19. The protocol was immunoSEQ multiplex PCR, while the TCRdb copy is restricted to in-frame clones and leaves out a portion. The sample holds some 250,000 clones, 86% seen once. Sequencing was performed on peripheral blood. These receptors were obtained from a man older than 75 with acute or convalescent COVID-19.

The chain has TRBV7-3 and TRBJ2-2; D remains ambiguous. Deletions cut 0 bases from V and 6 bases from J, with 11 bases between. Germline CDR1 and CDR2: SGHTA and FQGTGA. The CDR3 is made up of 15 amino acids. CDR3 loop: CASSLTSSRAGELFF. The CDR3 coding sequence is TGTGCCAGCAGCTTAACGTCCTCGCGCGCCGGGGAGCTGTTTTTT.

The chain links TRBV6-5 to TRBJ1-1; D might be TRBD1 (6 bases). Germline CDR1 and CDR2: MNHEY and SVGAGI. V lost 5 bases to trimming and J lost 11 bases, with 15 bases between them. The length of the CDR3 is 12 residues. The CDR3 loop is CASSQQGRGAFF. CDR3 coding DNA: TGTGCCAGCAGTCAACAGGGTAGAGGCGCTTTCTTT.

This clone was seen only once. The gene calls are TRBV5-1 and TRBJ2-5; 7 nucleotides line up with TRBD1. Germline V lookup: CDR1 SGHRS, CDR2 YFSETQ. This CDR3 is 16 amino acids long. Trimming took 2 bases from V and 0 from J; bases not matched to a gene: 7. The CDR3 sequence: CASSFIGTAYQETQYF. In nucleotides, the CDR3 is TGCGCCAGCAGCTTTATCGGGACAGCATACCAAGAGACCCAGTACTTC.

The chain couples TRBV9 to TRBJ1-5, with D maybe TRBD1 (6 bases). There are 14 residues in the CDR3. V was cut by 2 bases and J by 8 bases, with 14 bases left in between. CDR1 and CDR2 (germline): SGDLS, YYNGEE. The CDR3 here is CASSVDQGREPQHF. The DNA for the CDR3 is TGTGCCAGCAGCGTGGATCAGGGGAGGGAGCCCCAGCATTTT.

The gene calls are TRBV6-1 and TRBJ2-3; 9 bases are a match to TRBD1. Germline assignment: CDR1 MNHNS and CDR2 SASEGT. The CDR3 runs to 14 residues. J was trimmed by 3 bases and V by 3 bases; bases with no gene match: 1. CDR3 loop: CASSEDRGTDTQYF. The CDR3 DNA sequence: TGTGCCAGCAGTGAGGACAGGGGAACAGATACGCAGTATTTT.

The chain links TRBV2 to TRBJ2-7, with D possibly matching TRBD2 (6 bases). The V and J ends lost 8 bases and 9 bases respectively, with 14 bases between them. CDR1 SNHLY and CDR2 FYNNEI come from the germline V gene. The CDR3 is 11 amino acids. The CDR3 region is CASGGLLGQYF. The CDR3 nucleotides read TGTGCCAGCGGGGGACTTCTCGGGCAGTACTTC.

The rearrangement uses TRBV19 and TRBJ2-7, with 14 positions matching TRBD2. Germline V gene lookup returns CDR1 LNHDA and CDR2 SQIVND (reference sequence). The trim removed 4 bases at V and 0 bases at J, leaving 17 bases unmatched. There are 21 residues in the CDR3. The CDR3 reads CASSKGLAGVMFSRSSYEQYF. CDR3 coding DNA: TGTGCCAGTAGTAAGGGACTAGCGGGAGTCATGTTCTCTCGGAGCTCCTACGAGCAGTACTTC.

For the CDR3, the DNA is TGTGCCAGCAGTTTCCTCCGCGGCGCGGGAGGGACGAACACCGGGGAGCTGTTTTTT. It is translated as CASSFLRGAGGTNTGELFF. V is TRBV28 and J is TRBJ2-2; 9 positions match TRBD2. This CDR3 has 19 amino acids. Trimming cost V 3 bases and J 0 bases; bases outside gene matches: 11. CDR1 is MDHEN, CDR2 SYDVKM, per germline.

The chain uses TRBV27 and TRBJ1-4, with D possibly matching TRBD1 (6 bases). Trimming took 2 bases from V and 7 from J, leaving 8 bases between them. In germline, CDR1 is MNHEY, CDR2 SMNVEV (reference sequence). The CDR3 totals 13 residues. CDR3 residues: CASSLLGGEKLFF. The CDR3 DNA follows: TGTGCCAGCAGTTTACTAGGGGGTGAAAAACTGTTTTTT.

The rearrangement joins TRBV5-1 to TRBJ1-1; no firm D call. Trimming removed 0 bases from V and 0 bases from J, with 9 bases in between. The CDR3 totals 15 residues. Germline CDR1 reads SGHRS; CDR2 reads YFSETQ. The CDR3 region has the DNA TGCGCCAGCAGCTTGGGGTCCCCAGTGAACACTGAAGCTTTCTTT. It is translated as CASSLGSPVNTEAFF. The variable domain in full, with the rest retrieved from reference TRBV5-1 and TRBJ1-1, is KAGVTQTPRYLIKTRGQQVTLSCSPISGHRSVSWYQQTPGQGLQFLFEYFSETQRNKGNFPGRFSGRQFSNSRSEMNVSTLELGDSALYLCASSLGSPVNTEAFFGQGTRLTVV.

CDR3 DNA: TGTGCCAGTAGACCGGACATAACGAGGTATGAGCAGTTCTTC. Translating it yields CASRPDITRYEQFF. The rearrangement links TRBV19 to TRBJ2-1; D is possibly TRBD1 (5 bases). V was cut by 6 bases and J by 8 bases, with 17 bases left in between. Germline lookup yields CDR1 LNHDA and CDR2 SQIVND (reference sequence). This CDR3 has 14 residues.

The CDR3 coding sequence is TGTGCCAGCAGCTTAGGAGAGAGAGGCCGAGGGTACGAGCAGTACTTC. It is translated as CASSLGERGRGYEQYF. This chain uses TRBV11-2 with TRBJ2-7; weak D call: TRBD2 (5 bases). V dropped 1 base and J dropped 4 bases, with 17 bases sitting between them. This CDR3 contains 16 residues. Germline CDR1 is SGHAT and CDR2 is FQNNGV.

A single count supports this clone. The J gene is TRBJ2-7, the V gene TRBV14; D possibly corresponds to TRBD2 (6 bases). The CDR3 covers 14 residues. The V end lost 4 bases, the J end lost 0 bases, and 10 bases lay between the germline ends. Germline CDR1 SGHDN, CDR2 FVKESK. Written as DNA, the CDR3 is TGTGCCAGCAGCCCGGGACTTGCCTCCTACGAGCAGTACTTC. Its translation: CASSPGLASYEQYF. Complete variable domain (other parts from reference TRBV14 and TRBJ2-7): EAGVTQFPSHSVIEKGQTVTLRCDPISGHDNLYWYRRVMGKEIKFLLHFVKESKQDESGMPNNRFLAERTGGTYSTLKVQPAELEDSGVYFCASSPGLASYEQYFGPGTRLTVT.

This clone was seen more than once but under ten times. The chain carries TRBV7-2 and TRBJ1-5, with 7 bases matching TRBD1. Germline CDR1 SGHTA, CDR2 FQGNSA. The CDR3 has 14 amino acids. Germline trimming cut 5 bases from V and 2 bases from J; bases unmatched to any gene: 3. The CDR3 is CASSLGQGNQPQHF. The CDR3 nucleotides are TGTGCCAGCAGCCTTGGACAGGGCAATCAGCCCCAGCATTTT. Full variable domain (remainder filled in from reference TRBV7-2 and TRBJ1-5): GAGVSQSPSNKVTEKGKDVELRCDPISGHTALYWYRQSLGQGLEFLIYFQGNSAPDKSGLPSDRFSAERTGGSVSTLTIQRTQQEDSAVYLCASSLGQGNQPQHFGDGTRLSIL.

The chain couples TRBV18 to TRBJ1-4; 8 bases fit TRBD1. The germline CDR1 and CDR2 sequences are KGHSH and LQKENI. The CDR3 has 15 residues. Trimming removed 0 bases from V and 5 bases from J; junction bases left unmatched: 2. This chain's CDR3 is CASSPPNRGNEKLFF. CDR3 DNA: TGTGCCAGCTCACCACCTAACAGGGGGAATGAAAAACTGTTTTTT.

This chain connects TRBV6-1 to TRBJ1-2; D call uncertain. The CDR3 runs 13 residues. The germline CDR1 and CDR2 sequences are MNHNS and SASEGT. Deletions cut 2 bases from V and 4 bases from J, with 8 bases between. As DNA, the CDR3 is TGTGCCAGCAGTGAATTGGGCAGCTATGGCTACACCTTC. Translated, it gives CASSELGSYGYTF.